This T cell receptor beta chain comes out of a study of T-cell reconstitution after alpha-beta-depleted transplantation in children. Preparation of the TCRbeta library involved a method that used unique molecular identifiers. TCRdb reanalysed the PCR reads using MiXCR and keeps one entry per CDR3 protein. In the table there are about 610,000 distinct CDR3 sequences, roughly a tenth of which are singletons. Germline lookup yields CDR1 SGHRS and CDR2 YFSETQ. V shed 3 bases, J shed 5 bases, and the junction held 7 bases outside the gene matches. This CDR3 is built from 14 residues. This clonotype was detected only a few times.

The V call is TRBV5-1, the J call TRBJ1-1; TRBD1 matches 7 bases. The sample here was PBMCs from the stem cell graft donor, taken from the stem cell graft. The origin of this receptor is a human donor who donated a stem cell graft to a child with acute myeloid leukemia. In DNA form, the CDR3 reads TGCGCCAGCAGCTCTCGGGACAGCGGGACTGAAGCTTTCTTT. This codes for CASSSRDSGTEAFF.